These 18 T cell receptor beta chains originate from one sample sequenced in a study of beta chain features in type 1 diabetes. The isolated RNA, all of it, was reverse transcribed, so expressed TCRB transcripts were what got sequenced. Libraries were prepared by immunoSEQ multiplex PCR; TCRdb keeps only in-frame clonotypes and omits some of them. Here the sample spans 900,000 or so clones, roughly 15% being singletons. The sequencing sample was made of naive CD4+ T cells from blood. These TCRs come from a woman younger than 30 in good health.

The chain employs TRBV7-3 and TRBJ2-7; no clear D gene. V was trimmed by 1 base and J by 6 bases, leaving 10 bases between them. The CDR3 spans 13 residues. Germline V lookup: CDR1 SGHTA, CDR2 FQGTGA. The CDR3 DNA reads TGTGCCAGCAGCTTAAGCCCAACCGGCGAGCAGTACTTC. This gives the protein CASSLSPTGEQYF. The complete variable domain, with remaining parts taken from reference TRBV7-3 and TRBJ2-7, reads GAGVSQTPSNKVTEKGKYVELRCDPISGHTALYWYRQSLGQGPEFLIYFQGTGAADDSGLPNDRFFAVRPEGSVSTLKIQRTERGDSAVYLCASSLSPTGEQYFGPGTRLTVT.

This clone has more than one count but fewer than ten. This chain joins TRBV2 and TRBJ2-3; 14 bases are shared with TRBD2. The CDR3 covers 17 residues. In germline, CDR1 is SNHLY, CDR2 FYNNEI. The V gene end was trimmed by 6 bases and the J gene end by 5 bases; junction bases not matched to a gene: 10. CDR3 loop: CASREGGTSGSIDTQYF. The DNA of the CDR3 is TGTGCCAGCAGGGAGGGGGGGACTAGCGGGAGTATAGATACGCAGTATTTT.

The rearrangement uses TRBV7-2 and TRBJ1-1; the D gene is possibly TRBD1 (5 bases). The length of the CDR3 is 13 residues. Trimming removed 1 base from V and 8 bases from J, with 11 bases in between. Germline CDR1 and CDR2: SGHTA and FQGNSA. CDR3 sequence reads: CASSLGQGPEAFF. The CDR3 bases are TGTGCCAGCAGCTTAGGGCAGGGCCCAGAAGCTTTCTTT.

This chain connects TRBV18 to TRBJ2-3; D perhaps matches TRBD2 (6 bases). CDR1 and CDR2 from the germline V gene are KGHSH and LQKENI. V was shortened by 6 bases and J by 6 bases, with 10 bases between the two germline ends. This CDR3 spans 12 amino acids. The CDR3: CASSGSSDTQYF. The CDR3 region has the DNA TGTGCCAGCTCCGGGAGTTCGGATACGCAGTATTTT.

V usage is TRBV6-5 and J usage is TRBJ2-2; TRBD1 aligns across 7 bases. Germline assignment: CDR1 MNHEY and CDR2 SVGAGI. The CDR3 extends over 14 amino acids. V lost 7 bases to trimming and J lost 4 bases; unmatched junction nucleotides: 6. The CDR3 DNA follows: TGTGCCAGCACTAAACAGGGGAGCACCGGGGAGCTGTTTTTT. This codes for CASTKQGSTGELFF.

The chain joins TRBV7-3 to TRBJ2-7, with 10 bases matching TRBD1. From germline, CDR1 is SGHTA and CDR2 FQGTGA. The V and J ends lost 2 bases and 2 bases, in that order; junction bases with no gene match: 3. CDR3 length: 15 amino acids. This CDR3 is CASSLSGQGPYEQYF. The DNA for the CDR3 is TGTGCCAGCAGCTTATCGGGACAGGGGCCCTACGAGCAGTACTTC.

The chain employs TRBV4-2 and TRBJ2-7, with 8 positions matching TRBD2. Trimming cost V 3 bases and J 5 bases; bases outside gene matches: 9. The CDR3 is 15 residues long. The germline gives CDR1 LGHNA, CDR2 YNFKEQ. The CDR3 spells CASSQSGTSIHEQYF. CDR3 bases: TGTGCCAGCAGCCAGTCCGGGACTAGTATACACGAGCAGTACTTC.

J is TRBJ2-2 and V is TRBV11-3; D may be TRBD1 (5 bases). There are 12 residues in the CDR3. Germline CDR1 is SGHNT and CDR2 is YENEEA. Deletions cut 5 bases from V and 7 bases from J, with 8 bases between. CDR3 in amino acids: CASSERGGELFF. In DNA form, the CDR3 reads TGTGCCAGCAGCGAAAGGGGCGGGGAGCTGTTTTTT.

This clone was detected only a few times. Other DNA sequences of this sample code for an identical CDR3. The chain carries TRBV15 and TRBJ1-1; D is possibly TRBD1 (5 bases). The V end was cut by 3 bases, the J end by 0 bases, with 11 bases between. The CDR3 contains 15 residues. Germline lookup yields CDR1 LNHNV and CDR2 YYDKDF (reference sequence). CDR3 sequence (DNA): TGTGCCACCAGCAGGTCAGGGAAAATGAACACTGAAGCTTTCTTT. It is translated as CATSRSGKMNTEAFF.

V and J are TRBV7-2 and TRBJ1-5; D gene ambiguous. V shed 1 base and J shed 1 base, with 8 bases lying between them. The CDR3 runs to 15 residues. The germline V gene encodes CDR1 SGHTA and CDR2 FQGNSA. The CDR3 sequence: CASSLDGRSNQPQHF. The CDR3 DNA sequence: TGTGCCAGCAGCTTAGATGGACGGAGCAATCAGCCCCAGCATTTT.

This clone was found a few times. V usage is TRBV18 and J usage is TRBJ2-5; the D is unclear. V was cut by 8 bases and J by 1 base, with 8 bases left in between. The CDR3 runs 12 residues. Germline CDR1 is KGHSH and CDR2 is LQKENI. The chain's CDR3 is CASQDPQETQYF. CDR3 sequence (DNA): TGTGCCAGCCAGGACCCCCAAGAGACCCAGTACTTC.

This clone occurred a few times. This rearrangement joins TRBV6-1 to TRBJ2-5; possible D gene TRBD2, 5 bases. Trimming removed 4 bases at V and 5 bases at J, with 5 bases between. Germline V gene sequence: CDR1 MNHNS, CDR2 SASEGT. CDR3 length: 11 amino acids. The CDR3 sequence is CASSGGETQYF. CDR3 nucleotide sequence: TGTGCCAGCAGTGGAGGGGAGACCCAGTACTTC.

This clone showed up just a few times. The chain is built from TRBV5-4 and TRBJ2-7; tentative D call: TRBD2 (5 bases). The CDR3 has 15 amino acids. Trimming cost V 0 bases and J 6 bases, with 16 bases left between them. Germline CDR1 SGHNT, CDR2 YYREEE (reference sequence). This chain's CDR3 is CASSLAGGSRREQYF. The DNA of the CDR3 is TGTGCCAGCAGCTTGGCTGGAGGTTCGAGGCGCGAGCAGTACTTC.

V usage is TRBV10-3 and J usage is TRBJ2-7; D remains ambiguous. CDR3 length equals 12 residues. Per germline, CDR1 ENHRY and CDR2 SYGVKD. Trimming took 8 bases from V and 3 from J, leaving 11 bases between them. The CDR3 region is CAIARPNYEQYF. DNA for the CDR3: TGTGCCATCGCGCGGCCGAACTACGAGCAGTACTTC.

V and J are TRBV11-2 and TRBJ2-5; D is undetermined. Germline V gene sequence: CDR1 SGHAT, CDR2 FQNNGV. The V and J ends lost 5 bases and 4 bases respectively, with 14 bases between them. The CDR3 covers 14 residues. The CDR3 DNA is TGTGCCAGCAGCGTCGGGCCCTGGGGAGAGACCCAGTACTTC. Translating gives CASSVGPWGETQYF. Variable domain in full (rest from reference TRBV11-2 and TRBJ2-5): EAGVAQSPRYKIIEKRQSVAFWCNPISGHATLYWYQQILGQGPKLLIQFQNNGVVDDSQLPKDRFSAERLKGVDSTLKIQPAKLEDSAVYLCASSVGPWGETQYFGPGTRLLVL.

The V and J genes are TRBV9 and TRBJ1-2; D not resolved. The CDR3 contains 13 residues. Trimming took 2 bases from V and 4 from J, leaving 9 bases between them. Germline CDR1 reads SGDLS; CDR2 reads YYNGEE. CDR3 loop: CASSVSASYGYTF. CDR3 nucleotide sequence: TGTGCCAGCAGCGTCTCGGCTTCCTATGGCTACACCTTC.

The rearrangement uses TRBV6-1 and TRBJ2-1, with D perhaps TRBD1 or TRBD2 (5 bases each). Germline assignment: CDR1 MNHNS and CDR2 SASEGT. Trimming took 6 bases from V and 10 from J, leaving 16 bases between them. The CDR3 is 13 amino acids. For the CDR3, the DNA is TGTGCCAGCAGCAGGACCGGGGCGTTGGAGCAGTTCTTC. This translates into CASSRTGALEQFF.

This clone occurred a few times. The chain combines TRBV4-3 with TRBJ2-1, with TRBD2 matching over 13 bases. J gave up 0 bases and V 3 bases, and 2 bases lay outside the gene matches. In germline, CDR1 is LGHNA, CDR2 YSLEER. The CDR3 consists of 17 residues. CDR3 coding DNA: TGCGCCAGCAGCCAGCGGACTAGCGGGAGCTCCTACAATGAGCAGTTCTTC. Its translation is CASSQRTSGSSYNEQFF.